The sample holds a few counts of the clone carrying this TCR beta chain. This record belongs to a study of T cells in Graves' hyperthyroidism and ophthalmopathy. Trimming left V 4 bases short and J 2 bases short, with 10 bases between. CDR1 is SGHDT and CDR2 is YYEEEE in the germline V gene. This CDR3 region has 14 residues. Orbital computed tomography, thyroid ultrasound, serum thyroxine and TRAb, and clinical symptoms together informed the diagnoses. The CDR3 regions of TCR beta were amplified from RNA transcripts. Primed by the HTBI set, a first-round RT-PCR was run on the TCR CDR3. Using its own MiXCR run on the multiplex PCR reads, TCRdb lists one record per CDR3 protein. The sample comprises approximately 300,000 distinct CDR3 sequences, around 20% of which are singletons, and 35% to 45% rests with the top ten.

The V and J genes are TRBV5-6 and TRBJ1-5, with D possibly TRBD1 on 5 matching bases. The sequence derives from a man aged 50-60 years with Graves' ophthalmopathy. Sequenced sample: blood. CDR3 protein: CASSVTAGNQPQHF. For the CDR3, the DNA is TGTGCCAGCAGCGTGACAGCCGGCAATCAGCCCCAGCATTTT.